This TCR beta chain stems from a study of blood T cell repertoires in COVID-19. Study summary: In each case, the material was cDNA or gDNA derived from T cells, B-cell-depleted T cells, or PBMCs.

V shed 2 bases and J shed 8 bases, with 19 bases lying between them. This CDR3 is 16 amino acids long. CDR1 is SGDLS and CDR2 is YYNGEE in the germline V gene. Original methodology: From reference gene primer amplification, estimates of nucleated cell counts were derived. The protocol was immunoSEQ multiplex PCR, while the TCRdb copy is restricted to in-frame clones and leaves out a portion. That table is the source of V, J and clone size, and D and trimming were worked out from the DNA. The table records 200,000 or so clones, 80% to 95% of them present only once. Sequenced input: peripheral blood. The receptor comes from a man aged 55 to 69 with COVID-19, enrolled during active disease. V and J are TRBV9 and TRBJ1-4; tentatively, D is TRBD1 (6 bases). The CDR3 sequence is CASSVSGNREREKLFF. CDR3 coding DNA: TGTGCCAGCAGCGTCTCGGGGAACAGGGAGAGAGAAAAACTGTTTTTT. The full variable domain, its missing parts supplied by reference TRBV9 and TRBJ1-4, is DSGVTQTPKHLITATGQRVTLRCSPRSGDLSVYWYQQSLDQGLQFLIQYYNGEERAKGNILERFSAQQFPDLHSELNLSSLELGDSALYFCASSVSGNREREKLFFGSGTQLSVL.